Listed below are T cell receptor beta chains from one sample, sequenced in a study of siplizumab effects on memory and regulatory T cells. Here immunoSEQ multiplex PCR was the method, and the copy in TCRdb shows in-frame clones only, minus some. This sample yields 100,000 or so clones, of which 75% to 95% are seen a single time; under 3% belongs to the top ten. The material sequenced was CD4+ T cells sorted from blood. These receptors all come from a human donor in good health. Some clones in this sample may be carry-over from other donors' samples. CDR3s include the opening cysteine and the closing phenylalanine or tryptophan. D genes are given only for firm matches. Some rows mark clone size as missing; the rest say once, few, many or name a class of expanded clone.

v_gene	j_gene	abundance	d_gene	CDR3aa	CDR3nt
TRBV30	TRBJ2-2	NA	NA	CAWGRGADTGELFF	TGTGCCTGGGGGAGGGGGGCGGACACCGGGGAGCTGTTTTTT
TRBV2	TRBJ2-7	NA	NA	CASSRTGEGEQYF	TGTGCCAGCAGCCGCACAGGGGAGGGAGAGCAGTACTTC
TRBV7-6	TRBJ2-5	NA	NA	CASSSLQQDGAAETQYF	TGTGCCAGCAGCTCCCTGCAACAGGACGGGGCCGCGGAGACCCAGTACTTC
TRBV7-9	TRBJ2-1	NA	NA	CASSLSSAYNEQFF	TGTGCCAGCAGCTTATCCAGCGCATACAATGAGCAGTTCTTC
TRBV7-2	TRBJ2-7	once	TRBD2	CASSPGTSGSEQYF	TGTGCCAGCAGCCCCGGGACTAGCGGGAGTGAGCAGTACTTC
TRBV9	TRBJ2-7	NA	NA	CASSVEPAYEQYF	TGTGCCAGCAGCGTAGAACCGGCCTACGAGCAGTACTTC
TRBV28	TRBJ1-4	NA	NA	CASSLVGKEKLFF	TGTGCCAGCAGTTTAGTGGGGAAGGAAAAACTGTTTTTT
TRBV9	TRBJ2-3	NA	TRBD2	CASIAGRTDTQYF	TGTGCCAGCATAGCGGGACGCACAGATACGCAGTATTTT
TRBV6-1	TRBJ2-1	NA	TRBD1	CASRVQGFSSEQFF	TGTGCCAGCAGAGTACAGGGGTTTTCGAGTGAGCAGTTCTTC
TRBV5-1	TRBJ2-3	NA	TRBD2	CASSSGTSGYTDTQYF	TGCGCCAGCAGCTCTGGGACTAGCGGGTACACAGATACGCAGTATTTT
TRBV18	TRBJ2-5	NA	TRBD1	CASSPRTGERETQYF	TGTGCCAGCTCACCACGTACAGGGGAGAGAGAGACCCAGTACTTC
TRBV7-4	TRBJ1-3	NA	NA	CASSLVPGYAWTSGNTIYF	TGTGCCAGCAGCTTAGTCCCAGGGTACGCATGGACCTCTGGAAACACCATATATTTT
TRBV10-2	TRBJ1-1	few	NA	CASSETFSTEAFF	TGCGCCAGCAGTGAGACCTTTAGCACTGAAGCTTTCTTT
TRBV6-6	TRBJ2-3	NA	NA	CASSYGQSTDTQYF	TGTGCCAGCAGTTATGGACAGAGCACAGATACGCAGTATTTT
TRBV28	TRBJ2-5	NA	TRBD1	CASGQTGAPQETQYF	TGTGCCAGCGGACAGACAGGGGCCCCCCAAGAGACCCAGTACTTC
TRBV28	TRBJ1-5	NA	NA	CASSTARGRGSNQPQHF	TGTGCCAGCAGTACCGCCAGGGGTAGGGGTAGCAATCAGCCCCAGCATTTT
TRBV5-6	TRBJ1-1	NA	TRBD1	CASSLVGQVGTEAFF	TGTGCCAGCAGCTTGGTCGGACAGGTGGGCACTGAAGCTTTCTTT